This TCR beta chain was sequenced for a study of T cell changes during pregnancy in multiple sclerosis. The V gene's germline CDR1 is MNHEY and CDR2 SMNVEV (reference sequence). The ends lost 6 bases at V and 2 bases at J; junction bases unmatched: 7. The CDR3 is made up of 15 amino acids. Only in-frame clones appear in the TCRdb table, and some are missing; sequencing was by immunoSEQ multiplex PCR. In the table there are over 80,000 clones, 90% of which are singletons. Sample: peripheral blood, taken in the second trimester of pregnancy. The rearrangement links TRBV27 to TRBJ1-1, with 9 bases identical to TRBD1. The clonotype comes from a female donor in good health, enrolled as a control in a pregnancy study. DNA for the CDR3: TGTGCCAGCAGAGACAGGGGGAGAGGAAACACTGAAGCTTTCTTT. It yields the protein CASRDRGRGNTEAFF.